This TCR beta chain was captured by sequencing in a study of T cell responses to AZD1222 COVID-19 vaccine. As for the study in general: Analysis merged second doses at about 4 or about 12 weeks. Study observations and caveats: Donors, mostly white British, included more females; clonal diversity was possibly underestimated. Spike-specific TCR depth and breadth grew after two AZD1222 doses.

The germline V gene encodes CDR1 SGHRS and CDR2 YFSETQ. V shed 0 bases and J shed 2 bases, with 8 bases lying between them. This CDR3 region has 14 residues. About this clone itself: Its antigen is unknown.

Some clones are missing from TCRdb's copy, which holds only in-frame ones; the method was immunoSEQ multiplex PCR. The sample comprises some 130,000 clones, approximately 85% of which are singletons, and about 1.6% rests with the top ten. This receptor was taken from an adult in good health. The material was peripheral blood, obtained on day 0 of AZD1222 vaccination. The gene calls are TRBV5-1 and TRBJ1-2; tentatively, D is TRBD1 (6 bases). The CDR3 DNA reads as TGCGCCAGCAGCTTGGTCCAGGGGAACTATGGCTACACCTTC. Translated, it gives CASSLVQGNYGYTF.